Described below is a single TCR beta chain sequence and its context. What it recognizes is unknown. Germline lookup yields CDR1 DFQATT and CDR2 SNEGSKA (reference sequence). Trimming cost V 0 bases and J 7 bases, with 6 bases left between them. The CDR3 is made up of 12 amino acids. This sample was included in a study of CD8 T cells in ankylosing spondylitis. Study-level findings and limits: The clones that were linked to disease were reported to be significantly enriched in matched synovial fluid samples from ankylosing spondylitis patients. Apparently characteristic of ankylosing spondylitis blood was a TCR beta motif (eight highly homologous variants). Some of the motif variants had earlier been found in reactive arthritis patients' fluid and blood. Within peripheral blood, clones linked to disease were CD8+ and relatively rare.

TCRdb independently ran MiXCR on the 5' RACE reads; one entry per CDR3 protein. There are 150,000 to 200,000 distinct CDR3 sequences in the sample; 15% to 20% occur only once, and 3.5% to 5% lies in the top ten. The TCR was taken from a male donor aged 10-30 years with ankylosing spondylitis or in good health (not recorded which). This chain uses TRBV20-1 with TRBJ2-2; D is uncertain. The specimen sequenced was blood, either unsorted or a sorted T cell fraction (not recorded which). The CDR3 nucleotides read TGCAGTGCTAGAGAGTTAAACGGGGAGCTGTTTTTT. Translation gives CSARELNGELFF.